The present T cell receptor (beta chain) was sequenced within a study of OX40 agonist ivuxolimab in advanced cancers. Study information: People who had prior anti-PD-1, anti-PD-L1 or anti-CTLA-4 therapy could take part, and under 45% had some. Study-wide findings and caveats: Circulating CD4+ and CD8+ T cells showed clonal expansion by week 6 at 0.1 to 3.0 mg/kg. Expanded clones were, on average, more numerous in CD8+ T cells than in CD4+.

The assay was immunoSEQ multiplex PCR, and TCRdb's table has in-frame clones only and misses some. The repertoire holds fewer than 40,000 clones, with 65% to 90% as singletons. Of note for this clone: Its antigen is still unknown.

This TCR derives from an adult with an advanced solid tumor such as melanoma, head and neck, liver or kidney cancer. Sequenced here: CD4+ or CD8+ T cells sorted from blood, sampled in a trial of the OX40 agonist ivuxolimab.

DNA for the CDR3: TGTGCCAGCAGCTTAGATTTGGCAGATTTTATCGAGCAGTACTTC. Translated, it gives CASSLDLADFIEQYF. This rearrangement joins TRBV11-2 to TRBJ2-7; D is unresolved. In germline, CDR1 is SGHAT, CDR2 FQNNGV. The germline V and J ends were trimmed by 0 bases and 6 bases, with 15 bases remaining between them. The CDR3 totals 15 residues.